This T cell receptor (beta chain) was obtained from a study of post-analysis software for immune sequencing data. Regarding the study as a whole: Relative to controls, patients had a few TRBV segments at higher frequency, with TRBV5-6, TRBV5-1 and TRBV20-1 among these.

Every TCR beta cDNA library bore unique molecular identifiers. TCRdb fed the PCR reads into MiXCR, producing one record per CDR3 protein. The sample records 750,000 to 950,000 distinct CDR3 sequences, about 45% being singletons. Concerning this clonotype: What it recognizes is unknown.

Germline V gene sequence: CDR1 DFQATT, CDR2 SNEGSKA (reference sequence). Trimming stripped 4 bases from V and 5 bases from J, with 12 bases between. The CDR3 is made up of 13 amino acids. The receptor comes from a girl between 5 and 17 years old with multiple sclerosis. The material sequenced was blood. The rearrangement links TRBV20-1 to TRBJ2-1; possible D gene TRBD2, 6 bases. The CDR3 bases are TGCAGTGCTAAGACGGGAGTAGACAATGAGCAGTTCTTC. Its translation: CSAKTGVDNEQFF.